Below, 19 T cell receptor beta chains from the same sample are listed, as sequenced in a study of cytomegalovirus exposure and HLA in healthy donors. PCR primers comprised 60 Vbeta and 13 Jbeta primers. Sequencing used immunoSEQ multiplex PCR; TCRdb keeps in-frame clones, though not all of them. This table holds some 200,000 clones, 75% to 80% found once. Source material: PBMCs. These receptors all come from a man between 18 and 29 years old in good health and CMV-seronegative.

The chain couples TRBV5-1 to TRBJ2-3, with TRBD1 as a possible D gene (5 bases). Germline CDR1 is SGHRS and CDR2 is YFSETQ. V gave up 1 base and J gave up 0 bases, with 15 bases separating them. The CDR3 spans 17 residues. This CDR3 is CASSLNRQGLSTDTQYF. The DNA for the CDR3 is TGCGCCAGCAGCTTGAACCGCCAGGGCCTTAGCACAGATACGCAGTATTTT.

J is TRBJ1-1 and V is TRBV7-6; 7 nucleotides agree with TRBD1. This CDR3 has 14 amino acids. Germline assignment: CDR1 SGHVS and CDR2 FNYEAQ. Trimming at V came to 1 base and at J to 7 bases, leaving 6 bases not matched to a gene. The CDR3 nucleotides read TGTGCCAGCAGCTTAGGGGCTCAGGGGGTTGAAGCTTTCTTT. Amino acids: CASSLGAQGVEAFF.

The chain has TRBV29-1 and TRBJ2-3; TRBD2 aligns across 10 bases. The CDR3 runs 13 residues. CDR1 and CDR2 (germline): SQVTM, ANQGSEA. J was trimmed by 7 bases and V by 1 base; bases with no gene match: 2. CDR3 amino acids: CSVEGSGRYTQYF. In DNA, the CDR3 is TGCAGCGTTGAAGGTAGCGGGAGGTATACGCAGTATTTT.

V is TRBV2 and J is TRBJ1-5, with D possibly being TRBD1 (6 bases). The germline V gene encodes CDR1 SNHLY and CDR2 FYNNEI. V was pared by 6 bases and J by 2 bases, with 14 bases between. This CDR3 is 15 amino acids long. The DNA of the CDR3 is TGTGCCAGCAGGGAGGACAGAAGTGGCAATCAGCCCCAGCATTTT. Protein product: CASREDRSGNQPQHF.

The CDR3 region has the DNA TGCAGCGTTGATGCAGAAAGCTCCTACGAGCAGTACTTC. It yields the protein CSVDAESSYEQYF. The gene calls are TRBV29-1 and TRBJ2-7; no clear D. The CDR3 length is 13 residues. Germline CDR1 SQVTM, CDR2 ANQGSEA. Deletions cut 3 bases from V and 0 bases from J, with 9 bases between.

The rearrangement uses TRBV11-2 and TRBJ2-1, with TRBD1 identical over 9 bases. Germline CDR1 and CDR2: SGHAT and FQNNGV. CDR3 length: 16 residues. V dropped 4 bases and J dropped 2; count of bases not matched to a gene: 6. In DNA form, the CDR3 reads TGTGCCAGCAGCTCCTGGACAGGGGATCCCTACAATGAGCAGTTCTTC. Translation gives CASSSWTGDPYNEQFF. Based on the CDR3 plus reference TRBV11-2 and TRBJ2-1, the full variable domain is EAGVAQSPRYKIIEKRQSVAFWCNPISGHATLYWYQQILGQGPKLLIQFQNNGVVDDSQLPKDRFSAERLKGVDSTLKIQPAKLEDSAVYLCASSSWTGDPYNEQFFGPGTRLTVL.

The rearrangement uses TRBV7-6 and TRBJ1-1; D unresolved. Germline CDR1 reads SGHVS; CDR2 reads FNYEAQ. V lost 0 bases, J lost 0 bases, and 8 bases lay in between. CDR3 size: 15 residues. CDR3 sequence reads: CASSLAQAMNTEAFF. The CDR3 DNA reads TGTGCCAGCAGCTTAGCGCAGGCTATGAACACTGAAGCTTTCTTT.

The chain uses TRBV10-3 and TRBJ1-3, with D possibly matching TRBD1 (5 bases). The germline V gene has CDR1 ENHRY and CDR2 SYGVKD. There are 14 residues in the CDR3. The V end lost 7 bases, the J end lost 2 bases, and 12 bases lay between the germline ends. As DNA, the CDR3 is TGTGCCATCACGGGGGACGGACCTGGAAACACCATATATTTT. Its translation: CAITGDGPGNTIYF.

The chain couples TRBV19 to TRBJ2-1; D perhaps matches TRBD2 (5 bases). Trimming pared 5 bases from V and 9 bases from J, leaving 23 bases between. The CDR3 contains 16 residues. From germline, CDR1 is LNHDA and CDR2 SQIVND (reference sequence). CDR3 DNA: TGTGCCAGTAGTGGACCTCGAGGAGGCAGGCACAGTGAGCAGTTCTTC. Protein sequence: CASSGPRGGRHSEQFF.

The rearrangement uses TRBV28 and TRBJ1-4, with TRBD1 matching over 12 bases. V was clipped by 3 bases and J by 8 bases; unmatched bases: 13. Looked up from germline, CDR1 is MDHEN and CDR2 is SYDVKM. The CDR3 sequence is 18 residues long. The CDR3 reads CASSFRDRGQPFSEKLFF. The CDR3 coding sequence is TGTGCCAGCAGTTTCAGGGACAGGGGGCAGCCCTTTAGCGAAAAACTGTTTTTT.

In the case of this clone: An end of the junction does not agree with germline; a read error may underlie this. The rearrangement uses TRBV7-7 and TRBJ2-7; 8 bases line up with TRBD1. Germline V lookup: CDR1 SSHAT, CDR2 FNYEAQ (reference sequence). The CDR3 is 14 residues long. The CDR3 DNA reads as TGTGCTAGCAGCCCTGGGGACAGGAACTACGAGCAGTACTTC. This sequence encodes CASSPGDRNYEQYF.

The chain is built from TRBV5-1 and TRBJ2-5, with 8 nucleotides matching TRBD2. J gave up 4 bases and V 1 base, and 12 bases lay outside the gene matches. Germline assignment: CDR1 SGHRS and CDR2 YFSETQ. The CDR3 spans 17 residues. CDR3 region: CASSLSTSSGIPETQYF. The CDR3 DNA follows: TGCGCCAGCAGCTTGTCTACGAGTAGCGGGATCCCAGAGACCCAGTACTTC.

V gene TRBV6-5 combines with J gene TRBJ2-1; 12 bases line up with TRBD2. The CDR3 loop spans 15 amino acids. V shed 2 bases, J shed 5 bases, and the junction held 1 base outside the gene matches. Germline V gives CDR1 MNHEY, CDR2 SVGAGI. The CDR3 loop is CASSYTSGRNNEQFF. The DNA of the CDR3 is TGTGCCAGCAGTTACACTAGCGGGAGGAACAATGAGCAGTTCTTC.

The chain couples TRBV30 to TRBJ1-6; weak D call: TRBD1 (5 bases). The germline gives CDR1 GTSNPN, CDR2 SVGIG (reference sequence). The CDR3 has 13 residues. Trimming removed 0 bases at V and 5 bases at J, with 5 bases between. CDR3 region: CAWSVGDNSPLHF. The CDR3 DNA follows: TGTGCCTGGAGTGTAGGGGATAATTCACCCCTCCACTTT.

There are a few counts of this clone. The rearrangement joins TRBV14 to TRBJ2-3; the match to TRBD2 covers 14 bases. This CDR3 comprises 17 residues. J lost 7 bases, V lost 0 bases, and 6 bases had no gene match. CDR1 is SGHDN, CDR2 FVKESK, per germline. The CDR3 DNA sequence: TGTGCCAGCAGCCAAGAAGGGACTAGCGGGGGAGGAAATACGCAGTATTTT. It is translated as CASSQEGTSGGGNTQYF. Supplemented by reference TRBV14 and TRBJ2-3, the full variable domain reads EAGVTQFPSHSVIEKGQTVTLRCDPISGHDNLYWYRRVMGKEIKFLLHFVKESKQDESGMPNNRFLAERTGGTYSTLKVQPAELEDSGVYFCASSQEGTSGGGNTQYFGPGTRLTVL.

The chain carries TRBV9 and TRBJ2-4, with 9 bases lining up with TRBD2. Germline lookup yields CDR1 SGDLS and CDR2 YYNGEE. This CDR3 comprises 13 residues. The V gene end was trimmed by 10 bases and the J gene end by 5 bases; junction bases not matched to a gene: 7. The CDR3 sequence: CALIIAGENIQYF. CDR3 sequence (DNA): TGTGCCTTGATAATAGCGGGGGAAAACATTCAGTACTTC.

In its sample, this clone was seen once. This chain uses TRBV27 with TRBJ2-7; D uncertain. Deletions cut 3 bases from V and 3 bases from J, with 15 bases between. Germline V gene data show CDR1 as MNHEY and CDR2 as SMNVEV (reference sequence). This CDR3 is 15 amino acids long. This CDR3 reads CASSFPGVGFYEQYF. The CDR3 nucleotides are TGTGCCAGCAGTTTCCCTGGTGTGGGCTTCTACGAGCAGTACTTC.

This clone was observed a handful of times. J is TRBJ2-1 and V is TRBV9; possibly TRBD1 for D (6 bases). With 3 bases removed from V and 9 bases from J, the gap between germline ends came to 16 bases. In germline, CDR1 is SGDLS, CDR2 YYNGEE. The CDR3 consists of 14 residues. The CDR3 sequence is CASSARQETIEQFF. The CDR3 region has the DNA TGTGCCAGCAGCGCCCGACAGGAAACTATTGAGCAGTTCTTC. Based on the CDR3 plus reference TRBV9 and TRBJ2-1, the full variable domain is DSGVTQTPKHLITATGQRVTLRCSPRSGDLSVYWYQQSLDQGLQFLIQYYNGEERAKGNILERFSAQQFPDLHSELNLSSLELGDSALYFCASSARQETIEQFFGPGTRLTVL.

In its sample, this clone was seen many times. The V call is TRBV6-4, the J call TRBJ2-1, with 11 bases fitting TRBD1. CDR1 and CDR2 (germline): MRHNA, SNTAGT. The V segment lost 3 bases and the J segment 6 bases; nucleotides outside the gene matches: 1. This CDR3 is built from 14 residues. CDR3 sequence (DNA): TGTGCCAGCAGTGAGGGGACAGGGGGCAATGAGCAGTTCTTC. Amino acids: CASSEGTGGNEQFF.